A selection of T cell receptor beta chains follows, all from one sample in a study of radiotherapy plus CTLA-4 blockade in lung cancer. Only in-frame clones appear in the TCRdb table, and some are missing; sequencing was by immunoSEQ multiplex PCR. The table shows fewer than 50,000 clones, with 63% occurring only once. Sample: peripheral blood, taken from a patient treated with radiotherapy plus ipilimumab. These receptors came from a human donor with non-small cell lung cancer who had a partial response to radiotherapy plus ipilimumab. CDR3s leave out the opening cysteine and the closing phenylalanine or tryptophan. Rows may omit the clone size; those that give it use once, few, many or a size class.

abundance: NA; v_gene: TRBV9; j_gene: TRBJ1-3; CDR3aa: ASSVGGQGGGNTIY
abundance: NA; v_gene: TRBV19; j_gene: TRBJ2-5; CDR3aa: ASSIVGEETQY
abundance: NA; v_gene: TRBV11-2; j_gene: TRBJ2-1; CDR3aa: ASSLRDREYNEQF
abundance: NA; v_gene: TRBV19; j_gene: TRBJ2-2; CDR3aa: ASSRLSVSTGELF
abundance: NA; v_gene: TRBV27; j_gene: TRBJ1-5; CDR3aa: ASSLRPGGDQPQH
abundance: NA; v_gene: TRBV7-6; j_gene: TRBJ2-3; CDR3aa: ASSLVAGGSTDTQY
abundance: NA; v_gene: TRBV18; j_gene: TRBJ2-2; CDR3aa: ASSPHGGGYTGELF
abundance: NA; v_gene: TRBV18; j_gene: TRBJ2-3; CDR3aa: ASSLGTGEGTDTQY
abundance: NA; v_gene: TRBV4-2; j_gene: TRBJ2-3; CDR3aa: ASSQALTGTSPTDTQY
abundance: few; v_gene: TRBV19; j_gene: TRBJ2-1; CDR3aa: ATQRRASGGASVNEQF
abundance: few; v_gene: TRBV15; j_gene: TRBJ2-3; CDR3aa: ATSSERGGWYTQY
abundance: few; v_gene: TRBV5-1; j_gene: TRBJ2-5; CDR3aa: ASRPNMETQY
abundance: NA; v_gene: TRBV5-1; j_gene: TRBJ2-7; CDR3aa: ASRTDGVGTYEQY
abundance: NA; v_gene: TRBV5-1; j_gene: TRBJ2-2; CDR3aa: ASGQFDNTGELF
abundance: NA; v_gene: TRBV10-3; j_gene: TRBJ2-3; CDR3aa: AISESGNRDTQY
abundance: few; v_gene: TRBV19; j_gene: TRBJ1-5; CDR3aa: ASSTTDRAVYSNQPQH
abundance: NA; v_gene: TRBV7-6; j_gene: TRBJ2-1; CDR3aa: ASRPGLAGYEQF